These T cell receptor beta chains were read from a single sample in a study of CD8+ T cells in alopecia areata. Assay used: immunoSEQ multiplex PCR; TCRdb lists only in-frame clones, some missing. The sample consists of about 160,000 clones, around 71% of them appearing once. Material: CD4+ T cells sorted from blood, obtained at week 4, from a patient treated with tofacitinib. Receptors were obtained from a human donor with alopecia areata. CDR3s include the opening cysteine and the closing phenylalanine or tryptophan. The order of the fields is D gene, V gene, J gene, clone size, CDR3 DNA, CDR3 protein. The D gene is left open where the match is weak. Expanded clones are given a class, and other clones once, few, many or no size at all.

D gene: TRBD1; V gene: TRBV11-2; J gene: TRBJ2-5; clone size: .; CDR3 DNA: TGTGCCAGCAGCCCTAACAGGGGCCAAGAGACCCAGTACTTC; CDR3 protein: CASSPNRGQETQYF
D gene: TRBD2; V gene: TRBV29-1; J gene: TRBJ2-3; clone size: few; CDR3 DNA: TGCAGCGTTGACGGGGGGGCGGATACGCAGTATTTT; CDR3 protein: CSVDGGADTQYF
D gene: .; V gene: TRBV25-1; J gene: TRBJ2-7; clone size: .; CDR3 DNA: TGTGCCAGCAGTGAATGGGGGTACGAGCAGTACTTC; CDR3 protein: CASSEWGYEQYF
D gene: TRBD2; V gene: TRBV4-2; J gene: TRBJ2-3; clone size: once; CDR3 DNA: TGTGCCAGCAGCCAAGATTGGGTTACTAGCGGGGGGGCCGATACGCAGTATTTT; CDR3 protein: CASSQDWVTSGGADTQYF
D gene: TRBD2; V gene: TRBV11-2; J gene: TRBJ2-3; clone size: few; CDR3 DNA: TGTGCCAGCAGCCGTTGGGGGGGTGCAGGGGATACGCAGTATTTT; CDR3 protein: CASSRWGGAGDTQYF
D gene: .; V gene: TRBV29-1; J gene: TRBJ1-1; clone size: .; CDR3 DNA: TGCAGCGTTGCCAGGGGTGACACTGAAGCTTTCTTT; CDR3 protein: CSVARGDTEAFF
D gene: TRBD1; V gene: TRBV30; J gene: TRBJ1-1; clone size: .; CDR3 DNA: TGTGCCTGGAGTGTATCGGGACAGCGTACTGAAGCTTTCTTT; CDR3 protein: CAWSVSGQRTEAFF
D gene: .; V gene: TRBV5-6; J gene: TRBJ1-2; clone size: .; CDR3 DNA: TGTGCCAGCAGCTTGGCCATCAGGCCTGTGGATGGCTACACCTTC; CDR3 protein: CASSLAIRPVDGYTF
D gene: TRBD1; V gene: TRBV30; J gene: TRBJ1-1; clone size: .; CDR3 DNA: TGTGCCTGGGAACCCTCCGGGACAGGTGAAGCTTTCTTT; CDR3 protein: CAWEPSGTGEAFF
D gene: .; V gene: TRBV30; J gene: TRBJ1-1; clone size: .; CDR3 DNA: TGTGCCTGGAGTTTCGGCGGAGTACTAAACACTGAAGCTTTCTTT; CDR3 protein: CAWSFGGVLNTEAFF
D gene: .; V gene: TRBV30; J gene: TRBJ1-2; clone size: .; CDR3 DNA: TGTGCCTGGAGTGTCGGGGGTTTAGCCGGCTACACCTTC; CDR3 protein: CAWSVGGLAGYTF
D gene: .; V gene: TRBV30; J gene: TRBJ1-1; clone size: .; CDR3 DNA: TGTGCCTGGAGTAACCCGGGAACTGAAGCTTTCTTT; CDR3 protein: CAWSNPGTEAFF
D gene: .; V gene: TRBV19; J gene: TRBJ2-1; clone size: few; CDR3 DNA: TGTGCCAGTAGTATAGTGGGGGTGGGCACCTACAATGAGCAGTTCTTC; CDR3 protein: CASSIVGVGTYNEQFF
D gene: .; V gene: TRBV5-1; J gene: TRBJ2-2; clone size: .; CDR3 DNA: TGCGCCAGCAGCTTACTAAAGAACACCGGGGAGCTGTTTTTT; CDR3 protein: CASSLLKNTGELFF
D gene: TRBD2; V gene: TRBV10-3; J gene: TRBJ2-1; clone size: .; CDR3 DNA: TGTGCCATCGGGACTAGCGCCAACAATGAGCAGTTCTTC; CDR3 protein: CAIGTSANNEQFF
D gene: .; V gene: TRBV30; J gene: TRBJ1-3; clone size: .; CDR3 DNA: TGTGCCTGGAGTGTATACGGTGGAAACACCATATATTTT; CDR3 protein: CAWSVYGGNTIYF
D gene: .; V gene: TRBV6-5; J gene: TRBJ1-2; clone size: .; CDR3 DNA: TGTGCCAGCACCCCGCTCCAAGGGGCTAACTATGGCTACACCTTC; CDR3 protein: CASTPLQGANYGYTF
D gene: .; V gene: TRBV6-5; J gene: TRBJ1-2; clone size: .; CDR3 DNA: TGTGCCAGCAGTTACTCGAACCAGCTTCCTAACTATGGCTACACCTTC; CDR3 protein: CASSYSNQLPNYGYTF
D gene: .; V gene: TRBV9; J gene: TRBJ2-7; clone size: .; CDR3 DNA: TGTGCCAGCAGCTCTCTGGCAGGGTCCCACGAGCAGTACTTC; CDR3 protein: CASSSLAGSHEQYF